This record concerns one T cell receptor beta chain sequence. Antigen unknown. Method: immunoSEQ multiplex PCR; TCRdb's copy keeps in-frame clones and lacks some. Of around 83,000 clones in the sample, approximately 90% were seen once. This sample is drawn from a study of T cell responses to AZD1222 COVID-19 vaccine. Whole-study context: Second doses that came at about 4 or about 12 weeks were put together. Whole-study results and caveats: White British people made up most donors, females outnumbered males, and clonal diversity was possibly underestimated. In the spike-specific TCR repertoire, nearly half reportedly target unmutated variant regions. Every sample of the repertoires postdated the peak T cell response.

Germline assignment: CDR1 LGHNA and CDR2 YNFKEQ. J gave up 6 bases and V 2 bases, and 5 bases lay outside the gene matches. CDR3 length: 14 amino acids. The source is an adult in good health. The specimen comprised peripheral blood, sampled on day 0 of AZD1222 vaccination. The chain combines TRBV4-2 with TRBJ2-7; 9 bases map to TRBD1. CDR3 sequence: CASSQSGTGFEQYF. CDR3 DNA sequence: TGTGCCAGCAGCCAATCCGGGACAGGGTTCGAGCAGTACTTC.